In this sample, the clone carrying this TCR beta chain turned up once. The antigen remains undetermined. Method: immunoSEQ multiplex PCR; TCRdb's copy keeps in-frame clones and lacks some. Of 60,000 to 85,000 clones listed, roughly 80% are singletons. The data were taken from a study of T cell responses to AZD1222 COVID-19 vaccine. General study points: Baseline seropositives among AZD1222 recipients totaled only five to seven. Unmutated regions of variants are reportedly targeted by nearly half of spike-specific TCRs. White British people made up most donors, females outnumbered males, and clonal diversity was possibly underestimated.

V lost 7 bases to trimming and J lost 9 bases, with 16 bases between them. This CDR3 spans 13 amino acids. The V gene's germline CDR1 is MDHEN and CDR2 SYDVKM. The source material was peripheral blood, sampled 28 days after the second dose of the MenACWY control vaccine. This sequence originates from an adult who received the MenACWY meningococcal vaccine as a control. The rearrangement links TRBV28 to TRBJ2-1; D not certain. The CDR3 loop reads CASTRLKGGEQFF. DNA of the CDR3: TGTGCCAGCACCCGCTTAAAGGGTGGTGAGCAGTTCTTC. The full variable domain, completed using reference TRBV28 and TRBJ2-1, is DVKVTQSSRYLVKRTGEKVFLECVQDMDHENMFWYRQDPGLGLRLIYFSYDVKMKEKGDIPEGYSVSREKKERFSLILESASTNQTSMYLCASTRLKGGEQFFGPGTRLTVL.